A selection of T cell receptor beta chains follows, all from one sample in a study of T cells after yellow fever vaccination. In TCRdb, the 5' RACE reads were re-called with MiXCR into one record per CDR3 protein. The sample holds 230,000 or so distinct CDR3 sequences, 3.6% seen once. This specimen was PBMCs, taken 15 days after the yellow fever booster vaccination. The receptors come from a man younger than 35 who received the YFV17D yellow fever vaccine. Both conserved end residues are part of each CDR3. The D gene is left open where the match is weak. Size values are once, few and many counts, or a class for expanded clones, and some rows have none.

>many|-|TRBV4-1|TRBJ2-4
CASSQDEGGGNIQYF
TGCGCCAGCAGCCAAGATGAAGGGGGTGGAAACATTCAGTACTTC
>many|TRBD2|TRBV7-3|TRBJ2-3
CASSSTTLGLADTQYF
TGTGCCAGCAGCTCCACAACCCTGGGACTAGCAGATACGCAGTATTTT
>many|TRBD2|TRBV18|TRBJ2-1
CASSPRRALAGEQFF
TGTGCCAGCTCACCACGTCGGGCGTTAGCGGGTGAGCAGTTCTTC
>many|-|TRBV24-1|TRBJ1-6
CATILPVPDSGNSPLHF
TGTGCCACCATCCTCCCAGTACCCGACAGCGGTAATTCACCCCTCCACTTT
>many|-|TRBV29-1|TRBJ1-1
CSVRPMNTEAFF
TGCAGCGTTCGTCCAATGAACACTGAAGCTTTCTTT
>many|-|TRBV9|TRBJ2-3
CASSVGVGSTDTQYF
TGTGCCAGCAGCGTAGGGGTCGGAAGCACAGATACGCAGTATTTT
>many|-|TRBV27|TRBJ1-5
CASSRDTYSNQPQHF
TGTGCCAGCAGCCGAGACACTTATAGCAATCAGCCCCAGCATTTT
>few|-|TRBV15|TRBJ1-4
CATSASGELNEKLFF
TGTGCCACCAGCGCATCCGGGGAGCTAAATGAAAAACTGTTTTTT
>many|-|TRBV27|TRBJ1-1
CASIGWGPEAFF
TGTGCCAGCATAGGTTGGGGGCCTGAAGCTTTCTTT
>many|TRBD2|TRBV5-1|TRBJ2-7
CASSTGTSGTIHYEQYF
TGCGCCAGCAGCACCGGGACTAGCGGAACGATCCACTACGAGCAGTACTTC
>many|-|TRBV2|TRBJ1-4
CASSPGTSNEKLFF
TGTGCCAGCAGCCCCGGGACATCTAATGAAAAACTGTTTTTT
>many|TRBD1|TRBV3-1|TRBJ2-5
CASSQATGPETQYF
TGTGCCAGCAGCCAAGCGACAGGGCCAGAGACCCAGTACTTC
>many|-|TRBV6-5|TRBJ2-1
CASSDTYNEQFF
TGTGCCAGCAGTGATACCTACAATGAGCAGTTCTTC
>few|TRBD1|TRBV9|TRBJ2-7
CASSVYPGTGDEQYF
TGTGCCAGCAGCGTTTACCCCGGGACAGGAGACGAGCAGTACTTC
>many|TRBD1|TRBV9|TRBJ1-2
CASSVDGTGGYGYTF
TGTGCCAGCAGCGTAGACGGGACAGGTGGCTATGGCTACACCTTC
>-|-|TRBV12-5|TRBJ1-1
CASGLGRDSTEAFF
TGTGCTAGTGGTTTGGGTAGGGATTCCACTGAAGCTTTCTTT
>many|-|TRBV28|TRBJ1-5
CASSFVGAKKSNQPQHF
TGTGCCAGCAGTTTCGTAGGGGCGAAAAAGAGCAATCAGCCCCAGCATTTT
>many|TRBD1|TRBV5-1|TRBJ1-1
CASSLQGMNTEAFF
TGTGCCAGCAGCTTACAGGGGATGAACACTGAAGCTTTCTTT
>many|-|TRBV2|TRBJ1-2
CASSENRYYGYTF
TGTGCCAGCAGTGAGAATAGGTACTATGGCTACACCTTC
>few|-|TRBV15|TRBJ2-5
CATSRDQPEGPSLRETQYF
TGTGCCACCAGCAGAGACCAACCAGAAGGACCATCACTTAGGGAGACCCAGTACTTC
>many|-|TRBV7-9|TRBJ1-2
CASSLAAGVTYGYTF
TGTGCCAGCAGCTTAGCGGCAGGGGTAACCTATGGCTACACCTTC
>many|TRBD2|TRBV7-3|TRBJ2-3
CASSLSGGTDTQYF
TGTGCCAGCAGCTTGTCGGGGGGTACAGATACGCAGTATTTT
>many|-|TRBV5-1|TRBJ1-1
CASSLALRNTEAFF
TGCGCCAGCAGCTTGGCTTTGCGGAACACTGAAGCTTTCTTT
>many|TRBD1|TRBV5-1|TRBJ1-4
CASSRNGQGSREKLFF
TGCGCCAGCAGCCGGAACGGACAGGGCTCGAGGGAAAAACTGTTTTTT
>-|-|TRBV14|TRBJ2-3
CASSLVPGMSTDTQYF
TGTGCCAGCAGCCTAGTACCAGGCATGTCGACAGATACGCAGTATTTT
>many|TRBD1|TRBV10-3|TRBJ2-7
CAISDRQGSYEQYF
TGTGCCATCAGTGATAGACAGGGCTCCTACGAGCAGTACTTC
>many|TRBD2|TRBV20-1|TRBJ2-3
CSARGGAGSTDTQYF
TGCAGTGCTAGAGGAGGAGCGGGGAGCACAGATACGCAGTATTTT
>many|-|TRBV7-2|TRBJ2-3
CASSPNQRDTQYF
TGTGCCAGCAGCCCGAACCAACGGGATACGCAGTATTTT
>many|TRBD1|TRBV18|TRBJ2-3
CASSRTGSTDTQYF
TGTGCCAGCTCTCGGACAGGGAGCACAGATACGCAGTATTTT
>few|TRBD1|TRBV7-8|TRBJ2-5
CASSRNGGTGMDQETQYF
TGTGCCAGCAGCCGTAACGGAGGGACAGGGATGGACCAAGAGACCCAGTACTTC
>many|-|TRBV2|TRBJ1-5
CASRGVSNQPQHF
TGTGCCAGCAGGGGGGTCAGCAATCAGCCCCAGCATTTT
>many|-|TRBV7-7|TRBJ1-5
CASSTDLNQPQHF
TGTGCCAGCAGCACGGACCTCAATCAGCCCCAGCATTTT
>many|TRBD2|TRBV6-4|TRBJ2-3
CASSDGAGGQDTQYF
TGTGCCAGCAGTGACGGTGCGGGGGGGCAAGATACGCAGTATTTT
>many|-|TRBV20-1|TRBJ2-7
CSARGTPYPYEQYF
TGCAGTGCCCGAGGGACACCCTACCCCTACGAGCAGTACTTC
>once|-|TRBV7-3|TRBJ2-3
CASSSGRGENTDTQYF
TGTGCCAGCAGCTCTGGTCGGGGAGAGAATACAGATACGCAGTATTTT
>many|-|TRBV11-2|TRBJ2-2
CASSARPSTGELFF
TGTGCCAGCAGCGCCCGGCCTAGCACCGGGGAGCTGTTTTTT
>many|TRBD2|TRBV12-3/TRBV12-4|TRBJ2-1
CASTPTSGNEQFF
TGTGCCAGCACCCCGACTAGCGGGAATGAGCAGTTCTTC
>many|-|TRBV25-1|TRBJ2-2
CASSEYSANTGELFF
TGTGCCAGCAGTGAATATTCCGCTAACACCGGGGAGCTGTTTTTT
>many|TRBD2|TRBV19|TRBJ2-1
CASSKRGGRSYNEQFF
TGTGCCAGTAGTAAGCGGGGGGGCCGGTCCTACAATGAGCAGTTCTTC
>many|-|TRBV20-1|TRBJ1-2
CSARALQFYGYTF
TGCAGTGCCAGAGCCCTCCAATTTTATGGCTACACCTTC
>many|-|TRBV7-2|TRBJ2-7
CASSLRGGGPYEQYF
TGTGCCAGCAGCTTACGAGGGGGTGGCCCGTACGAGCAGTACTTC
>many|-|TRBV5-1|TRBJ1-4
CASSLEPNNEKLFF
TGCGCCAGCAGCTTGGAACCGAACAATGAAAAACTGTTTTTT
>many|-|TRBV5-1|TRBJ2-5
CASSLGRKETQYF
TGCGCCAGCAGCTTGGGGAGGAAAGAGACCCAGTACTTC
>many|-|TRBV6-1|TRBJ1-1
CASSESGNTEAFF
TGTGCCAGCAGTGAATCCGGGAACACTGAAGCTTTCTTT
>many|TRBD2|TRBV7-2|TRBJ2-3
CASRSGAGPYF
TGTGCCAGCAGGAGCGGGGCCGGCCCGTATTTT
>many|TRBD2|TRBV4-1|TRBJ2-7
CASSPSGGTEQYF
TGCGCCAGCAGCCCTAGCGGAGGCACCGAGCAGTACTTC